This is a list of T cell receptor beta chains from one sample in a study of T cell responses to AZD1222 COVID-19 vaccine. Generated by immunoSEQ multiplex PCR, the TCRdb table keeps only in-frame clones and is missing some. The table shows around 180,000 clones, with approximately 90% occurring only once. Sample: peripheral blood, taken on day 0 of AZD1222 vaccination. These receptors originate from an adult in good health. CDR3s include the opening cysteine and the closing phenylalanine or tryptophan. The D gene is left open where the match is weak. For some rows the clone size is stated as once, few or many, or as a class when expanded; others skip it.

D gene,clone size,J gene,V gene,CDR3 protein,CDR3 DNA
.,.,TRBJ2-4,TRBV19,CASSIYESSNIQYF,TGTGCCAGTAGTATATATGAGTCCAGCAACATTCAGTACTTC
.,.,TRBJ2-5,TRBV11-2,CASSYPQAGQETQYF,TGTGCCAGCAGCTACCCCCAGGCGGGCCAAGAGACCCAGTACTTC
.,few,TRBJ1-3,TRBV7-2,CASSLDTGSGNTIYF,TGTGCCAGCAGCTTAGACACCGGATCTGGAAACACCATATATTTT
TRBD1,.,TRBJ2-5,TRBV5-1,CASSYRGQETQYF,TGCGCCAGCAGCTACAGGGGCCAAGAGACCCAGTACTTC
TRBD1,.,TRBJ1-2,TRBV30,CAWTPGGRSNYGYTF,TGTGCCTGGACCCCAGGGGGGCGCAGTAACTATGGCTACACCTTC
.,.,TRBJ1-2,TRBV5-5,CASSFDLTNYGYTF,TGTGCCAGCAGCTTTGACCTTACTAACTATGGCTACACCTTC
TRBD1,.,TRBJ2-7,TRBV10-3,CAISPRGDSAHGYF,TGTGCCATCAGTCCTCGTGGGGACAGCGCGCATGGGTACTTC
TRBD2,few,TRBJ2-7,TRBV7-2,CASSFYAGGNYEQYF,TGTGCCAGCAGCTTTTATGCGGGAGGGAACTACGAGCAGTACTTC
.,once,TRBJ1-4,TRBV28,CASRLSDSLLFF,TGTGCCAGCAGGCTCTCGGACAGCCTTCTGTTTTTT
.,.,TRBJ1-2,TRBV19,CASSITNGGYTF,TGTGCCAGTAGTATCACCAACGGCGGCTACACCTTC
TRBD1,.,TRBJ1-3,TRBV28,CASSLPDRAGNTIYF,TGTGCCAGCAGTTTGCCCGACAGGGCTGGAAACACCATATATTTT
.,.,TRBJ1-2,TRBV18,CASSQITGYGYTF,TGTGCCAGCTCACAGATCACGGGCTATGGCTACACCTTC
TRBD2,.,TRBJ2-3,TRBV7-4,CASSPRLAGGRSDTQYF,TGTGCCAGCAGCCCCCGGCTAGCGGGAGGCCGGTCAGATACGCAGTATTTT
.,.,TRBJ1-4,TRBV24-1,CATWRSTNEKLFF,TGTGCCACGTGGAGGTCCACTAATGAAAAACTGTTTTTT
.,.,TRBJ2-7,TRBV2,CASSEGYRAVSYEQYF,TGTGCCAGCAGTGAAGGGTACAGGGCGGTGTCCTACGAGCAGTACTTC
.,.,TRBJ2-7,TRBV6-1,CASSEYGVTEQYF,TGTGCCAGCAGTGAATACGGGGTAACCGAGCAGTACTTC
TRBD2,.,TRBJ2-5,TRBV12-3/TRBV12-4,CASSLWGGTQYF,TGTGCCAGCAGTTTGTGGGGGGGGACCCAGTACTTC
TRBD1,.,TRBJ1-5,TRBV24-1,CATSDTEQGAMNQPQHF,TGTGCCACCAGTGATACGGAACAGGGGGCGATGAATCAGCCCCAGCATTTT
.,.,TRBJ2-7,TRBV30,CAWSMNYEQYF,TGTGCCTGGAGTATGAACTACGAGCAGTACTTC
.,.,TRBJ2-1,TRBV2,CASGGSGLYYNEQFF,TGTGCCAGCGGAGGATCCGGGCTTTATTACAATGAGCAGTTCTTC
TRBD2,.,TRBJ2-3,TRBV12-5,CASAPSGGGNTQYF,TGTGCTAGTGCCCCTAGCGGGGGGGGTAATACGCAGTATTTT
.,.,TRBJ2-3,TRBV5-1,CASTEQITDTQYF,TGCGCCAGCACTGAGCAGATCACAGATACGCAGTATTTT
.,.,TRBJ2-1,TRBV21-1,CASSKRGRKKEQFF,TGTGCCAGCAGCAAACGCGGGAGGAAAAAAGAGCAGTTCTTC
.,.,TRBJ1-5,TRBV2,CASSVTGNQPQHF,TGTGCCAGCAGTGTGACAGGCAATCAGCCCCAGCATTTT
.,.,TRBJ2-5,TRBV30,CVGGKETQYF,TGCGTAGGGGGGAAAGAGACCCAGTACTTC
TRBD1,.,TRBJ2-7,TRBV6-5,CASRSGTGVRYEQYF,TGTGCCAGCAGATCCGGGACAGGGGTTCGATACGAGCAGTACTTC
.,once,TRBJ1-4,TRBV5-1,CASSQQGVGNEKLFF,TGCGCCAGCAGCCAACAGGGTGTCGGTAATGAAAAACTGTTTTTT
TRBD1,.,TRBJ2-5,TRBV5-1,CASSSGTGIETQYF,TGCGCCAGCAGCTCCGGGACAGGGATAGAGACCCAGTACTTC
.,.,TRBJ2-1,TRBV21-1,CASSNVGRGGEQFF,TGTGCCAGCAGCAACGTCGGACGTGGGGGTGAGCAGTTCTTC
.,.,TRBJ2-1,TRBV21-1,CASSKVVGLAGENEQFF,TGTGCCAGCAGCAAAGTAGTTGGACTAGCGGGAGAAAATGAGCAGTTCTTC
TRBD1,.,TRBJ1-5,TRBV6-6,CASDRDSNQPQHF,TGTGCCAGCGACAGGGATAGCAATCAGCCCCAGCATTTT
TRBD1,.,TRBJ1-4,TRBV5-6,CASSLLRDRGNEKLFF,TGTGCCAGCAGCTTGCTCCGGGACAGGGGAAATGAAAAACTGTTTTTT
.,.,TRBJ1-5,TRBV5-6,CASSLRTRGSNQPQHF,TGTGCCAGCAGCTTGAGGACACGAGGTAGCAATCAGCCCCAGCATTTT
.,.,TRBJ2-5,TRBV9,CASSSFGFQETQYF,TGTGCCAGCTCTAGCTTTGGGTTCCAAGAGACCCAGTACTTC
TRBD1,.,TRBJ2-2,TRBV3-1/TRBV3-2,CASSQGTGTTGELFF,TGTGCCAGCAGCCAAGGGACAGGGACCACCGGGGAGCTGTTTTTT
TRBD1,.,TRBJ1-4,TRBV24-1,CATSDSQGAREKLFF,TGTGCCACCAGTGATTCGCAGGGGGCGAGAGAAAAACTGTTTTTT
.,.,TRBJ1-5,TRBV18,CASSPFTDSGNQPQHF,TGTGCCAGCTCACCATTTACGGACAGCGGTAATCAGCCCCAGCATTTT
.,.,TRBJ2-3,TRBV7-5,CARERGTSAAGSTDTQYF,TGTGCCAGAGAACGGGGAACTAGCGCCGCCGGGAGCACAGATACGCAGTATTTT
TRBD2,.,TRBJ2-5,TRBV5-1,CASSLDGLAGAAETQYF,TGCGCCAGCAGCTTGGATGGACTAGCGGGAGCCGCTGAGACCCAGTACTTC
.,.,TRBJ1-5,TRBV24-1,CATSDGGRVSNQPQHF,TGTGCCACCAGTGACGGGGGACGGGTTAGCAATCAGCCCCAGCATTTT